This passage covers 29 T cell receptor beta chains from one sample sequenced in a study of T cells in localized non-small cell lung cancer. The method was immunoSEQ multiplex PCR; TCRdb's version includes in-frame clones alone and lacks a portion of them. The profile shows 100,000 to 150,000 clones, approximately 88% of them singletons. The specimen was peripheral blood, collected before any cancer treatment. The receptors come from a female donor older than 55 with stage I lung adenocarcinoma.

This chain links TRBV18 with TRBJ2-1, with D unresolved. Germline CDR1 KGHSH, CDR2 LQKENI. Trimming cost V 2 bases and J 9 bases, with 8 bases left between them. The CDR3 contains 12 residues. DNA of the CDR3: TGTGCCAGCTCACCAACTGTATTTGAGCAGTTCTTC. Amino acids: CASSPTVFEQFF.

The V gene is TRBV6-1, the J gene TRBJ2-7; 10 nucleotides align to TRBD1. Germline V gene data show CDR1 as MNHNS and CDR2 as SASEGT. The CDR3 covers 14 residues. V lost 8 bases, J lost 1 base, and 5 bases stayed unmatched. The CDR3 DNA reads TGTGCCAGCCGGAGGGGACAGGGGTCCTACGAGCAGTACTTC. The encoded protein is CASRRGQGSYEQYF.

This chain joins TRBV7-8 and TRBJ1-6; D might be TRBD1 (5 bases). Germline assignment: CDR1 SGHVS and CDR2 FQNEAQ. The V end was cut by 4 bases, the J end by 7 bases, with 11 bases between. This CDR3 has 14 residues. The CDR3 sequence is CASSSGTGNSPLHF. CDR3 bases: TGTGCCAGCAGCTCTGGGACGGGAAATTCACCCCTCCACTTT.

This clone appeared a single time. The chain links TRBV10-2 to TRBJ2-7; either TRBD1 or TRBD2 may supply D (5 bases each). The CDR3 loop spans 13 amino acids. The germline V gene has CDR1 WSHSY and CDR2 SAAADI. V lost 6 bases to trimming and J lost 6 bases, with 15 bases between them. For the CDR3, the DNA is TGCGCCAGCAGCCTCCCCGGGGCCCCCGAGCAGTACTTC. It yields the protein CASSLPGAPEQYF.

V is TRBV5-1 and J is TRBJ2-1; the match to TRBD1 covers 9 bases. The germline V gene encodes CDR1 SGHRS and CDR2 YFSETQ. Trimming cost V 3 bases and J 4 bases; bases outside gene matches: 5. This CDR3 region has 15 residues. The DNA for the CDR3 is TGCGCCAGCAGCTACGGGACAGGGAAATACAATGAGCAGTTCTTC. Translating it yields CASSYGTGKYNEQFF.

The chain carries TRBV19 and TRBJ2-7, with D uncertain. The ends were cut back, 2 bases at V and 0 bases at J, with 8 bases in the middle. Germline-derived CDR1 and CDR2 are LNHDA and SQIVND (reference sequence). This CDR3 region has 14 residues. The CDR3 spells CASSIQQSSYEQYF. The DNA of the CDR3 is TGTGCCAGTAGTATACAGCAGAGCTCCTACGAGCAGTACTTC. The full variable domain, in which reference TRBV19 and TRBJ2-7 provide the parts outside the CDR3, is DGGITQSPKYLFRKEGQNVTLSCEQNLNHDAMYWYRQDPGQGLRLIYYSQIVNDFQKGDIAEGYSVSREKKESFPLTVTSAQKNPTAFYLCASSIQQSSYEQYFGPGTRLTVT.

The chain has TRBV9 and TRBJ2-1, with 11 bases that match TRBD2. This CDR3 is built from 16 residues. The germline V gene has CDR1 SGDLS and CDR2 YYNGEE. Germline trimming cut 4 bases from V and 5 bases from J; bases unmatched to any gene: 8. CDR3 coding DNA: TGTGCCAGCAGCAACTGGAAGGGACTAGCGGACAATGAGCAGTTCTTC. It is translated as CASSNWKGLADNEQFF.

The DNA for the CDR3 is TGTGCCAGCGGATCCTCGGAGACCCAGTACTTC. It translates to CASGSSETQYF. The chain recombines TRBV6-6 with TRBJ2-5; D gene uncertain. Germline-derived CDR1 and CDR2 are MNHNY and SVGAGI (reference sequence). The V and J ends lost 8 bases and 5 bases respectively, with 9 bases between them. There are 11 residues in the CDR3.

This CDR3 is CASSLVQSYEQYF. In nucleotides, the CDR3 is TGTGCCAGCAGCTTAGTACAGTCCTACGAGCAGTACTTC. This chain connects TRBV7-8 to TRBJ2-7, with unresolved D. The V gene lost 1 base and the J gene lost 1 base, with 5 bases spanning the gap. This CDR3 has 13 amino acids. Per germline, CDR1 SGHVS and CDR2 FQNEAQ.

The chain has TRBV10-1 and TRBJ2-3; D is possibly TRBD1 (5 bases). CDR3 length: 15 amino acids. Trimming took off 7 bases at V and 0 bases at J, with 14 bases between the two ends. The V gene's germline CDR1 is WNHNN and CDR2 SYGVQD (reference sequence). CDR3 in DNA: TGCGCCAGCACCAGGACAAGAACTAGCACAGATACGCAGTATTTT. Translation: CASTRTRTSTDTQYF.

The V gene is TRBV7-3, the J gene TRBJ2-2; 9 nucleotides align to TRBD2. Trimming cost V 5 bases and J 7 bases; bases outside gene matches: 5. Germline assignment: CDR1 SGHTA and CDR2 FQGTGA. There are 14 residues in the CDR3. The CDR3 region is CASSRTSVGGELFF. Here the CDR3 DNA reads TGTGCCAGCAGCCGGACTAGCGTCGGCGGGGAGCTGTTTTTT.

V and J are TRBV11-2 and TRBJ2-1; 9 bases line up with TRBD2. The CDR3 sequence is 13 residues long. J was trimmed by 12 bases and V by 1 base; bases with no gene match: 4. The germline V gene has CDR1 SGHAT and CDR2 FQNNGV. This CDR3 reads CASSLVISGRQFF. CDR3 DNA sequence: TGTGCCAGCAGCTTAGTAATTAGCGGGAGGCAGTTCTTC.

CDR3 amino acids: CSARDSYNEQFF. The CDR3 nucleotides are TGCAGCGCCCGAGACAGCTACAATGAGCAGTTCTTC. V usage is TRBV29-1 and J usage is TRBJ2-1; a possible D gene is TRBD1 (5 bases). Germline V lookup: CDR1 SQVTM, CDR2 ANQGSEA. The V end lost 7 bases, the J end lost 3 bases, and 10 bases lay between the germline ends. The CDR3 has 12 amino acids.

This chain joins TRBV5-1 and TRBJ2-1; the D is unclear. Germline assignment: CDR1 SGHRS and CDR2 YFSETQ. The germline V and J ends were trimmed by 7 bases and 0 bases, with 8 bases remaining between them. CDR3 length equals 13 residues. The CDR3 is CASSFGSYNEQFF. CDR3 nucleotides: TGCGCCAGCTCCTTTGGCTCCTACAATGAGCAGTTCTTC.

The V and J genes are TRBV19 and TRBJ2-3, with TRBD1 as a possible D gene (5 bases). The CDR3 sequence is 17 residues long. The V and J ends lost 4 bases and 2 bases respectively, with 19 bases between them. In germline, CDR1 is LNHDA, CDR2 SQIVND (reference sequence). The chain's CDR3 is CASSTLSRLGATDTQYF. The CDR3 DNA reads TGTGCCAGTAGTACCCTATCCCGACTTGGGGCCACAGATACGCAGTATTTT.

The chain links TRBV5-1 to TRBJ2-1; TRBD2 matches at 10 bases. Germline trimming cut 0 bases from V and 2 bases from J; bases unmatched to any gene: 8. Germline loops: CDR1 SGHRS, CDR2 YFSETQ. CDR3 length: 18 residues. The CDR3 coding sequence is TGCGCCAGCAGCTTGGCCGGGCTAGCGGGAGTGGCCTACAATGAGCAGTTCTTC. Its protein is CASSLAGLAGVAYNEQFF.

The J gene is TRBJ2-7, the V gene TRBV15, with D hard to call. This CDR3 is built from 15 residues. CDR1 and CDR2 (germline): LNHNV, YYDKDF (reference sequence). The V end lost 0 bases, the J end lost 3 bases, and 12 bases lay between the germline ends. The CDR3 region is CATSRDGGVGYEQYF. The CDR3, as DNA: TGTGCCACCAGCAGAGATGGTGGAGTGGGCTACGAGCAGTACTTC. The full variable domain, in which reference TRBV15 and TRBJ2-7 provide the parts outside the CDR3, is DAMVIQNPRYQVTQFGKPVTLSCSQTLNHNVMYWYQQKSSQAPKLLFHYYDKDFNNEADTPDNFQSRRPNTSFCFLDIRSPGLGDTAMYLCATSRDGGVGYEQYFGPGTRLTVT.

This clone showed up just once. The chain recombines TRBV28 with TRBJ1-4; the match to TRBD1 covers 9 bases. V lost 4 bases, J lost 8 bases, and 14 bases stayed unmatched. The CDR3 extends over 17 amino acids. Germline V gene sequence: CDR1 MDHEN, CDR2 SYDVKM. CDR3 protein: CASSSSGTGKGGEKLFF. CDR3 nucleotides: TGTGCCAGCAGTTCCTCCGGGACAGGGAAAGGTGGGGAAAAACTGTTTTTT.

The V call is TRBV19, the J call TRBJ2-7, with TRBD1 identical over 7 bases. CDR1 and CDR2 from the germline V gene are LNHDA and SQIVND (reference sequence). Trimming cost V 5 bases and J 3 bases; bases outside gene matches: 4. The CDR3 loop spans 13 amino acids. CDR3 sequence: CASSAGDSYEQYF. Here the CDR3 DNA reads TGTGCCAGTAGTGCTGGGGACAGCTACGAGCAGTACTTC.

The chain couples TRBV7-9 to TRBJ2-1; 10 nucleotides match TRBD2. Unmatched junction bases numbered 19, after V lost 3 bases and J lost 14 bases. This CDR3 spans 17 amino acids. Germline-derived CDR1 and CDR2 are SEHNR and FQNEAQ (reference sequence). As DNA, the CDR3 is TGTGCCAGCAGCTTCCCGGACAGCAACTCACCTAGCGGGAGAAAGTTCTTC. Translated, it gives CASSFPDSNSPSGRKFF.

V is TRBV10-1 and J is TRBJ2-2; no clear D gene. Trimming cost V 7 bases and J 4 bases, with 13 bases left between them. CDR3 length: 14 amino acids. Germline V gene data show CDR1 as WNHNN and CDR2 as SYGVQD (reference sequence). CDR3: CASKAALGTGELFF. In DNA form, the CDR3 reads TGCGCCAGCAAGGCAGCGCTAGGCACCGGGGAGCTGTTTTTT.

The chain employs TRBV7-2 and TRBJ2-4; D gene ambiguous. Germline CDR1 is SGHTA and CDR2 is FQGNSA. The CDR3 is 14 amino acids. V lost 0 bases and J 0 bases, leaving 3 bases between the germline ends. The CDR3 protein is CASSLAGAKNIQYF. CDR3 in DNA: TGTGCCAGCAGCTTAGCGGGAGCCAAAAACATTCAGTACTTC.

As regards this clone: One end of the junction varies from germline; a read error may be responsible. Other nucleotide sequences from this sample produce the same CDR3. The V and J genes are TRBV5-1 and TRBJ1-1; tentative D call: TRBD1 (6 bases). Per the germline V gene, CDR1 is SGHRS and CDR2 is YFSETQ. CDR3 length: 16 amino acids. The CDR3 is CASSSQRTVPNTEAFF. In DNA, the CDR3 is TGCGCCAGCAGCTCCCAAAGGACAGTCCCAAACACTGAAGCTTTTTTT.

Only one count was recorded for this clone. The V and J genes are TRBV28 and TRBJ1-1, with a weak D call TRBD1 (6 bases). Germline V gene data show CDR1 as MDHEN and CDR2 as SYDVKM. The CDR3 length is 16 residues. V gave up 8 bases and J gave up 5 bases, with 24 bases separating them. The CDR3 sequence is CASLVSAGQGRTEAFF. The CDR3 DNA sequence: TGTGCCAGCTTAGTTTCTGCTGGCCAGGGGAGAACTGAAGCTTTCTTT.

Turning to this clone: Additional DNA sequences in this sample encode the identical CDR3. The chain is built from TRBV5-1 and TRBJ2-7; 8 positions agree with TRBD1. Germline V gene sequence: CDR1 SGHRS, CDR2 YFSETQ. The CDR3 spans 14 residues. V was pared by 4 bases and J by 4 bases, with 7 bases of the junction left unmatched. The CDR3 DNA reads TGCGCCAGCAGCCTAGGACAGGGTCGTTACGAGCAGTACTTC. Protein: CASSLGQGRYEQYF. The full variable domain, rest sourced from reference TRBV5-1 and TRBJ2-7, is KAGVTQTPRYLIKTRGQQVTLSCSPISGHRSVSWYQQTPGQGLQFLFEYFSETQRNKGNFPGRFSGRQFSNSRSEMNVSTLELGDSALYLCASSLGQGRYEQYFGPGTRLTVT.

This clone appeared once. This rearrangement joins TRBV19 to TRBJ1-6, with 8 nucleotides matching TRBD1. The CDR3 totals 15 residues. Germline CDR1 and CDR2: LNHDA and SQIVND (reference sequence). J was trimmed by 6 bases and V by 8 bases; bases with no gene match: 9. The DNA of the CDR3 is TGTGCCAGTCTCTTTCGTGGACAGGGTAATTCACCCCTCCACTTT. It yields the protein CASLFRGQGNSPLHF. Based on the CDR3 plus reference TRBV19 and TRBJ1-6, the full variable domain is DGGITQSPKYLFRKEGQNVTLSCEQNLNHDAMYWYRQDPGQGLRLIYYSQIVNDFQKGDIAEGYSVSREKKESFPLTVTSAQKNPTAFYLCASLFRGQGNSPLHFGNGTRLTVT.

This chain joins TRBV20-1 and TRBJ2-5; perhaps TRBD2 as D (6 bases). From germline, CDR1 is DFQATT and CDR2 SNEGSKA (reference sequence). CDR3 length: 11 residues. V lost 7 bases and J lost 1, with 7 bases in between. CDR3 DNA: TGCAGTGACGGGAGCCAAGAGACCCAGTACTTC. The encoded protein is CSDGSQETQYF.

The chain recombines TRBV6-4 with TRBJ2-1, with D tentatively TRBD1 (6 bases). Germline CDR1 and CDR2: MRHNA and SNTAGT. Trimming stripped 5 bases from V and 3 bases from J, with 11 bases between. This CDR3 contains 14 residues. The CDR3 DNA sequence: TGTGCCAGCAGTAGAGAGACAGGCTACAATGAGCAGTTCTTC. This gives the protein CASSRETGYNEQFF.

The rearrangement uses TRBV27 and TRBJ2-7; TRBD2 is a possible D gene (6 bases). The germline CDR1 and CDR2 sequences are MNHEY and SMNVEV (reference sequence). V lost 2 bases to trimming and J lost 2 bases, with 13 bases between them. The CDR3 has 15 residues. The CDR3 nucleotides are TGTGCCAGCAGTTTAAGTACTGGGGGGACCTACGAGCAGTACTTC. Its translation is CASSLSTGGTYEQYF.